This paragraph reports one T cell receptor (beta chain). Which antigen it targets is not known. The junction departs from the called germline gene at one end, perhaps through a read error. The donors were healthy, HIV-negative adults with no recently reported acute infections or vaccinations. All donors were Caucasian adults living in Nashville, Tennessee, USA. CD4+ T cells were enriched through magnetic negative selection, after which naive cells were positively selected on CD45RA and the remaining negative fraction served as the memory subset. After blood collection by leukapheresis, PBMCs were isolated using Ficoll-Histopaque density gradient centrifugation and then cryopreserved in the vapor phase of liquid nitrogen. Analytical flow cytometry was used to check the purity and quantity of every magnetically sorted T cell population. Each sorted fraction had its genomic DNA isolated and then quantified by UV absorbance on a Nanodrop 2000c.

Taken from cysteine to phenylalanine, the CDR3 has 13 residues. Only the CDR3 region is kept as DNA, spanning 39 bases read in frame from base 1. As encoded in the germline V gene, CDR1 is SGDLS while CDR2 is YYNGEE. This sample is part of a study of shared clonotypes between healthy human individuals (dated by TCRdb to 2020 to 2021). About the full investigation: The cohort comprised a couple of women and a few men aged 18 to 49 years. Blood TCR repertoires of five healthy adults were deeply sequenced to estimate repertoire size and the extent of clonotype sharing between individuals. Leukapheresis yielded between about 0.85 and 10 billion PBMCs per donor. To increase sequencing depth and limit assay-specific biases, different laboratories used diverse techniques to prepare libraries and sequence TCR repertoires. For each donor, CD4 naive and CD4 memory were each run on three plates, CD8 naive on two plates, and CD8 memory on one plate.

Using the deep immunoSEQ assay, multiplex PCR amplified TCR CDR3 regions from genomic DNA. Extracted genomic DNA from each cell subset was spread evenly across all wells of several immunoSEQ 96-well plates, with each plate serving as a replicate. Each replicate PCR for sorted subsets received about 210 ng genomic DNA, equal to roughly 33,000 T cell genomes. The purified libraries were quantified using a Qubit 3.0 fluorometer, sized with a Bioanalyzer 2100, and then quantified again using the KAPA Library Quantification kit. Every immunoSEQ 96-well plate was sequenced on a separate single-read 150-cycle Illumina NextSeq 550 flow cell. In the original analysis: Because the immunoSEQ output included only junctional sequences and no quality scores, the filtering could not be the same as the filtering used for full-length reads. To assign V/J genes and CDR3, sequences were annotated using PyIR, a Python wrapper for IgBLAST v1.9, with IMGT germline references. Reads with weak V/J assignments (E-value above 1e-6), missing CDR3, stop codons, out-of-frame junctions, or ambiguous translated residues were removed. V3J clonotypes were defined as sequences sharing the same inferred V gene, J gene, and CDR3 amino acid sequence. To compute the percentage overlap between repertoires, the number of shared unique clonotypes was divided by the size of the smaller repertoire. Three approaches were used to assess repertoire richness: RTK rarefaction, the Chao1 estimator, and Recon v2.1 estimates of unobserved clonotypes. OLGA was used to compute generation probabilities for all TCRbeta clonotypes that the gDNA method yielded from a handful of donors. The clones in this table, taken by TCRdb from immuneACCESS, are in-frame only. Not every clone is retained; where verified, under half of the shortfall comes from an unresolved V gene, and the cause of the rest is unknown. V, J and clone size were drawn from that table, and D and trimming were deduced from the DNA. For this sample there are a few hundred thousand clones; 50% to 80% appear just once. The top ten hold 8.5% to 14% of the sample.

The paper's findings and limits, for the study overall: Clonotypes shared by all four sorted-subset donors showed higher generation probabilities than non-shared clonotypes. Pairwise subsampling indicated that sequencing depth was expected to affect the degree of clonotype sharing among donors. When a handful of donors were compared, the shared fraction of clonotypes was around 5% for naive CD4, approximately 3.3% for naive CD8, roughly 2.3% for memory CD4, and approximately 0.4% for memory CD8. Naive subsets generally had larger estimated clonotype richness than memory subsets. Rarefaction of sorted-subset datasets indicated incomplete sequencing despite the large sequencing depth. Sampling was restricted to blood, and TCR repertoires in tissue are likely to differ from TCR repertoires in blood. The small number of donors limited the genetic and exposure-history diversity represented.

The chain is assembled from TRBV9 and TRBJ2-3, with the identity of the D gene unclear. The material sequenced was memory CD4+ T cells sorted from blood. The meaning of the sample's cell subset or site label: CD45RA-negative fraction. The receptor's source is a man younger than 40 in good health. The nucleotides read TGTGCCAACAGCGTAGTGAACACAGATACGCAGTATTTT. It specifies CANSVVNTDTQYF.